This TCR beta chain was observed in a study of blood T cell repertoires in COVID-19 (dated by TCRdb to 2018 to 2021). Regarding the research as a whole: Samples covering the acute and convalescent phases of COVID-19 were provided by collaborators in the United States, Italy and Spain. The material from the prospective study consisted of cDNA or gDNA derived from T cells, B-cell-depleted T cells, or PBMCs. Subjects who had been exposed to COVID-19, were actively infected with it, or had recovered from it provided the deeply sampled blood TCRbeta repertoires that made up the dataset. A freely available public database, intended as a resource for researchers studying the immune response to SARS-CoV-2, is where the repertoires were released. The samples were drawn from the first 160 participants of the ongoing ImmuneRACE study and from under 1,500 subjects provided by 6 global collaborators. A de-identified subject ID, COVID-19 status, age in years and sex were almost always included in the sample metadata. HLA class I and class II types, where available, came from metadata supplied by the sample provider rather than from assay-based typing. Broader findings and caveats from the paper: The quantity of clinical and demographic metadata differed by source and by participant and was supplied without curation.

Whole blood was collected in K2EDTA tubes by collaborating institutions according to the institutions' own protocols. For TCRbeta analysis, collaborators shipped samples in one of three forms: frozen whole blood, isolated PBMCs, or DNA extracted from either of those sample types. TCRbeta CDR3 regions were amplified from genomic DNA using the immunoSEQ Assay, a bias-controlled multiplex PCR. As for the authors' bioinformatics: The number of nucleated cells in each sample was estimated from the amplification of reference gene primers within the assay. To quantify the absolute abundance of each unique TCRbeta CDR3 rearrangement, sequence reads were collapsed and filtered. For each sample, productive Simpson clonality was calculated as the square root of Simpson's diversity index over productive rearrangements. The clones in this table, taken by TCRdb from immuneACCESS, are in-frame only. Not every clone is retained; where verified, under half of the shortfall comes from an unresolved V gene, and the cause of the rest is unknown. The V and J calls and clone size were taken over from that table, and D and trimming were inferred from the DNA. The sample table lists around 70,000 clones, nearly 85% of them with a count of one. Under 2% of the sample is taken by the ten largest.

This clone has just a few counts. There is no known antigen for this receptor. No quality values exist for individual bases; no much larger clone is one base distant. This TCR was recovered from an older woman with acute or convalescent COVID-19. The source material was peripheral blood.

In nucleotides, the sequence is TGTGCCAGCAGCCCCCGGGGGGACTATGGCTACACCTTC. This yields the protein CASSPRGDYGYTF. The chain links TRBV5-4 with TRBJ1-2; a tentative D call is TRBD1 (5 bases match). Via the germline V gene (reference sequence), CDR1 is SGHNT and CDR2 YYREEE. From the cysteine up to the phenylalanine, the CDR3 has a length of 13 residues. The DNA shown is the 39-base CDR3, in frame from base 1. V is cut by 4 bases and J by 3 bases, and the space between the germline ends is 10 bases.